Following are 9 T cell receptor beta chains from one sample sequenced in a study of cytomegalovirus exposure and HLA in healthy donors. Sequenced by immunoSEQ multiplex PCR; TCRdb stores in-frame clones only, minus some. The table lists tens of thousands of clones, around 90% of them singletons. Sequencing was done on a sample of PBMCs. The receptor set was obtained from a woman in her twenties or thirties in good health and CMV-seronegative.

The chain is built from TRBV28 and TRBJ1-5; D remains ambiguous. Germline-derived CDR1 and CDR2 are MDHEN and SYDVKM. V lost 6 bases and J lost 4, with 16 bases in between. CDR3 length: 15 amino acids. In DNA form, the CDR3 reads TGTGCCAGCAGCACGAGGAAGGAGCGGAATCAGCCCCAGCATTTT. Its translation: CASSTRKERNQPQHF. Combining the CDR3 with reference TRBV28 and TRBJ1-5 gives the whole variable domain DVKVTQSSRYLVKRTGEKVFLECVQDMDHENMFWYRQDPGLGLRLIYFSYDVKMKEKGDIPEGYSVSREKKERFSLILESASTNQTSMYLCASSTRKERNQPQHFGDGTRLSIL.

This clone was counted a few times. The chain combines TRBV21-1 with TRBJ2-7; the DNA was not compared with TRBD1, the D call given in the table. TRBV21-1 is flagged as a pseudogene. The CDR3 is 14 residues long. For the CDR3, the DNA is TGTGCCAGCAGCAAATCTGACAGAGACTACGAGCAGTACTTC. This codes for CASSKSDRDYEQYF.

This chain joins TRBV5-6 and TRBJ1-2; 7 bases match TRBD1. The J segment lost 5 bases and the V segment lost 5 bases, leaving 9 bases of the junction unmatched. The germline gives CDR1 SGHDT, CDR2 YYEEEE. The CDR3 runs 14 residues. CDR3: CASSSTGVGYGYTF. The CDR3 DNA follows: TGTGCCAGCAGTTCCACAGGGGTGGGGTATGGCTACACCTTC.

This clone was detected only once. The chain uses TRBV6-1 and TRBJ2-7; 7 nucleotides match TRBD1. The CDR3 contains 15 residues. The junction had 9 bases not matched to a gene; V was cut back by 4 bases and J by 3 bases. Germline CDR1 and CDR2: MNHNS and SASEGT. In DNA, the CDR3 is TGTGCCAGCAGTGCGACAGGGCGCTTCTTCTACGAGCAGTACTTC. Protein: CASSATGRFFYEQYF.

The chain uses TRBV7-9 and TRBJ1-1; D may be TRBD1 (5 bases). The V gene's germline CDR1 is SEHNR and CDR2 FQNEAQ (reference sequence). V was cut by 5 bases and J by 3 bases, with 22 bases left in between. CDR3 length: 17 residues. CDR3 sequence (DNA): TGTGCCAGCAGCCGCCGGGGGGGAACGGTTTTGGACACTGAAGCTTTCTTT. As protein: CASSRRGGTVLDTEAFF.

CDR3 in DNA: TGTGCCAGCAGCTTGGGGACACGTTCGACCTACGAGCAGTACTTC. It translates to CASSLGTRSTYEQYF. This chain connects TRBV5-4 to TRBJ2-7; maybe TRBD1 (5 bases). The CDR3 consists of 15 residues. Looked up from germline, CDR1 is SGHNT and CDR2 is YYREEE (reference sequence). V was pared by 0 bases and J by 2 bases, with 12 bases between.

V is TRBV28 and J is TRBJ1-5; D is perhaps TRBD1 (5 bases). Between the trimmed V and J ends, which lost 7 bases and 4 bases, there was a span of 11 bases. This CDR3 contains 13 residues. Germline CDR1 is MDHEN and CDR2 is SYDVKM. CDR3 sequence (DNA): TGTGCCAGCATAAGGGGTCGTAATCAGCCCCAGCATTTT. Protein product: CASIRGRNQPQHF.

The genes are TRBV19 and TRBJ1-4; no clear D. The CDR3 contains 14 residues. Trimming removed 7 bases from V and 6 bases from J, with 15 bases in between. Germline assignment: CDR1 LNHDA and CDR2 SQIVND (reference sequence). The CDR3 region is CASTQHRSDEKLFF. For the CDR3, the DNA is TGTGCCAGTACTCAACATCGGAGTGATGAAAAACTGTTTTTT.

This chain connects TRBV19 to TRBJ2-4, with D maybe TRBD2 (6 bases). V dropped 7 bases and J dropped 8 bases, with 15 bases sitting between them. Per germline, CDR1 LNHDA and CDR2 SQIVND (reference sequence). The CDR3 is 13 amino acids. The CDR3 protein is CASTPTGDYIQYF. DNA of the CDR3: TGTGCCAGTACCCCTACGGGAGACTACATTCAGTACTTC.